This T cell receptor (beta chain) was sequenced during a study of blood T cell repertoires in COVID-19. This clone was observed once. The germline gives CDR1 SGHTA, CDR2 FQGNSA. Trimming pared 1 base from V and 10 bases from J, leaving 10 bases between. The CDR3 totals 12 residues. The participants were between roughly 18 and 100 years old and came from some 25 US areas. Sequenced by immunoSEQ multiplex PCR; TCRdb stores in-frame clones only, minus some. The sample consists of around 300,000 clones, 85% of them appearing once. This chain connects TRBV7-2 to TRBJ2-5, with D unclear. The sequenced sample consisted of PBMCs or T cells enriched from blood (not recorded which). The sequence was obtained from a woman aged 45-59 years who had recovered from COVID-19. The CDR3 is CASSLGGLNQYF. The CDR3 DNA is TGTGCCAGCAGCTTAGGAGGTCTTAACCAGTACTTC.